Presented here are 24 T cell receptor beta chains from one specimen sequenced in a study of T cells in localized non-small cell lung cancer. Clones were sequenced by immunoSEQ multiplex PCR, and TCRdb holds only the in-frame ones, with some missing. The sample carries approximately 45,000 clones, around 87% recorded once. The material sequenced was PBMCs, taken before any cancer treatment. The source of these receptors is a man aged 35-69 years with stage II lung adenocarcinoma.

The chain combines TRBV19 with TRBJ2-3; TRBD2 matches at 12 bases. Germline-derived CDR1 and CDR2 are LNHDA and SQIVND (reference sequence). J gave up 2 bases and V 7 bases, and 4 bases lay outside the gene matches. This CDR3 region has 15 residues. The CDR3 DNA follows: TGTGCCAGTACTCGGACTAGCGGGGACACAGATACGCAGTATTTT. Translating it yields CASTRTSGDTDTQYF.

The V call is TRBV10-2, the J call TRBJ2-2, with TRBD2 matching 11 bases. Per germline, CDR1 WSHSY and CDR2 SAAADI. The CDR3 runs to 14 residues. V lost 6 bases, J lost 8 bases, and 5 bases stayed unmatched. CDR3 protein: CASSRGLAEGELFF. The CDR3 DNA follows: TGCGCCAGCAGCAGGGGACTAGCGGAAGGGGAGCTGTTTTTT.

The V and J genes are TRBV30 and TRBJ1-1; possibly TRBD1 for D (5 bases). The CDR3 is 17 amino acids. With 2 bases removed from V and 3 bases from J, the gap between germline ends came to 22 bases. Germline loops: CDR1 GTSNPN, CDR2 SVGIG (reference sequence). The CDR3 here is CAWSWGGAEGRDTEAFF. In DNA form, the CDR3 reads TGTGCCTGGAGTTGGGGCGGGGCAGAGGGACGGGACACTGAAGCTTTCTTT.

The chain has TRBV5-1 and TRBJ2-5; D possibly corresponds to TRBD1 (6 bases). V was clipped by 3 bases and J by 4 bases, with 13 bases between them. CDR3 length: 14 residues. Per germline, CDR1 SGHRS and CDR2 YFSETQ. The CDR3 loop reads CASSSGHPGETQYF. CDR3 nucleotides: TGCGCCAGCAGCTCGGGACACCCTGGAGAGACCCAGTACTTC.

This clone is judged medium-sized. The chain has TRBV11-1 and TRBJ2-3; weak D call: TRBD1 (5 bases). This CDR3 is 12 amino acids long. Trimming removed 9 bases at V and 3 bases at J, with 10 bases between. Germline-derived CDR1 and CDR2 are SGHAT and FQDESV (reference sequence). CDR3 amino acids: CASGAETDTQYF. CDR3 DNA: TGTGCCAGTGGGGCCGAGACAGATACGCAGTATTTT. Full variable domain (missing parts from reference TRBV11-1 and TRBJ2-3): EAEVAQSPRYKITEKSQAVAFWCDPISGHATLYWYRQILGQGPELLVQFQDESVVDDSQLPKDRFSAERLKGVDSTLKIQPAELGDSAMYLCASGAETDTQYFGPGTRLTVL.

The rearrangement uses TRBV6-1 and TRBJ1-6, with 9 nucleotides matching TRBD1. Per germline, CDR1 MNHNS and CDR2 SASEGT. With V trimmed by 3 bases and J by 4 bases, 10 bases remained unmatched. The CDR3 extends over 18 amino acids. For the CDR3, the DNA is TGTGCCAGCAGTGATACCATCAACAGGGGGCGTTATAATTCACCCCTCCACTTT. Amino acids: CASSDTINRGRYNSPLHF.

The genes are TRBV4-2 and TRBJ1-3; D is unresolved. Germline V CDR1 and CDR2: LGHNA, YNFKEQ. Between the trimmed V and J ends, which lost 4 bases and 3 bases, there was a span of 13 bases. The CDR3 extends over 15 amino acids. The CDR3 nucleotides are TGTGCCAGCAGCCGAGAGCTCGTAGATGGAAACACCATATATTTT. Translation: CASSRELVDGNTIYF.

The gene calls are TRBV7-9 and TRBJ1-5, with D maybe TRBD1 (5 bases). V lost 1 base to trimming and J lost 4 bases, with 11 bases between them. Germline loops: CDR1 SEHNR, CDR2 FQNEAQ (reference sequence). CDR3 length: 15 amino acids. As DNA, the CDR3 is TGTGCCAGCAGCTTAGGGGGGTCGAGGAATCAGCCCCAGCATTTT. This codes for CASSLGGSRNQPQHF.

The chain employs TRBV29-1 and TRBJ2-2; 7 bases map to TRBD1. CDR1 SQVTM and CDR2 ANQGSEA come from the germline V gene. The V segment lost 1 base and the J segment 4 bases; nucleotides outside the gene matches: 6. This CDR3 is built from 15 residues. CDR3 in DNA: TGCAGCGTTGAAGGTGGCAGGGGGAGCACCGGGGAGCTGTTTTTT. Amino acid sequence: CSVEGGRGSTGELFF.

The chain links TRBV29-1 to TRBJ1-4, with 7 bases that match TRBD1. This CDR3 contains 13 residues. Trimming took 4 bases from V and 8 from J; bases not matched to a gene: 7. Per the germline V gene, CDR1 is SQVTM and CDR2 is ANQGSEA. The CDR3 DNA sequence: TGCAGCGTTGGCGGCAGGGGGGTCGAAAAACTGTTTTTT. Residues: CSVGGRGVEKLFF.

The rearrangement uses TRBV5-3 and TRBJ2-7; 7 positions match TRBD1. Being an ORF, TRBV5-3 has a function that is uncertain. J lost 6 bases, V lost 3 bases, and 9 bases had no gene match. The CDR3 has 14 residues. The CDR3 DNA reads TGTGCCAGAAGCTCGACAGGGCCTGGGTGCGAGCAGTACGTC. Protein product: CARSSTGPGCEQYV.

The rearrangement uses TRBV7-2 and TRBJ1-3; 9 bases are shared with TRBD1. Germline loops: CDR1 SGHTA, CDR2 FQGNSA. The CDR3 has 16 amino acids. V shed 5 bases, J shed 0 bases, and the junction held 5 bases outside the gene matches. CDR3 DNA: TGTGCCAGCAGCCTACGGACAGGGGACTCTGGAAACACCATATATTTT. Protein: CASSLRTGDSGNTIYF. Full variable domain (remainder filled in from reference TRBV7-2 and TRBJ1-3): GAGVSQSPSNKVTEKGKDVELRCDPISGHTALYWYRQSLGQGLEFLIYFQGNSAPDKSGLPSDRFSAERTGGSVSTLTIQRTQQEDSAVYLCASSLRTGDSGNTIYFGEGSWLTVV.

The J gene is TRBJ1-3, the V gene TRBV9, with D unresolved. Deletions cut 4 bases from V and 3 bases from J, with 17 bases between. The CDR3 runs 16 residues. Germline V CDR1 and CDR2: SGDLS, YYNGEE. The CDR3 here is CASSPRTNPLGNTIYF. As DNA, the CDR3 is TGTGCCAGCAGCCCGCGGACGAACCCTCTTGGAAACACCATATATTTT.

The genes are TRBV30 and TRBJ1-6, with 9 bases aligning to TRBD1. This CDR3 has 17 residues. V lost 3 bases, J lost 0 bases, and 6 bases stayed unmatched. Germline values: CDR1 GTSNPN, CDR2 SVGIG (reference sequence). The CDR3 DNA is TGTGCCTGGAGAGACAGGGGGTCCAGCTCCTATAATTCACCCCTCCACTTT. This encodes CAWRDRGSSSYNSPLHF.

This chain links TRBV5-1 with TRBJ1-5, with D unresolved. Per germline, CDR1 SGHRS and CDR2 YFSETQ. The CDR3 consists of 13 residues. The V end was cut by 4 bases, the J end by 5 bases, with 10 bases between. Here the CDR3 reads CASSLGRDQPQHF. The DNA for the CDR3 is TGCGCCAGCAGCCTTGGAAGGGATCAGCCCCAGCATTTT.

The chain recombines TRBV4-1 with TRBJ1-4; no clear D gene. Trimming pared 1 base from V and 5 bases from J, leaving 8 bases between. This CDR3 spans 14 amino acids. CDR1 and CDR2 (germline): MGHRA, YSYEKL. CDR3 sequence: CASSQAGRNEKLFF. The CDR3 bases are TGCGCCAGCAGCCAAGCAGGAAGAAATGAAAAACTGTTTTTT.

The DNA for the CDR3 is TGCGCCAGCAACTTAGTTCCGGGACCGAACACTGAAGCTTTCTTT. Translation gives CASNLVPGPNTEAFF. This rearrangement joins TRBV5-1 to TRBJ1-1, with D maybe TRBD1 (5 bases). With 6 bases removed from V and 1 base from J, the gap between germline ends came to 16 bases. Germline lookup yields CDR1 SGHRS and CDR2 YFSETQ. The CDR3 covers 15 residues. Variable domain in full (rest from reference TRBV5-1 and TRBJ1-1): KAGVTQTPRYLIKTRGQQVTLSCSPISGHRSVSWYQQTPGQGLQFLFEYFSETQRNKGNFPGRFSGRQFSNSRSEMNVSTLELGDSALYLCASNLVPGPNTEAFFGQGTRLTVV.

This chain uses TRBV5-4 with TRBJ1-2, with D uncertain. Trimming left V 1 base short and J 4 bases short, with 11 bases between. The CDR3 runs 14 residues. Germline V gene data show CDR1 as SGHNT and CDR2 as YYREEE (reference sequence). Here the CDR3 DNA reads TGTGCCAGCAGCTTGTTAGGTCAGGTCTATGGCTACACCTTC. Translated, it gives CASSLLGQVYGYTF.

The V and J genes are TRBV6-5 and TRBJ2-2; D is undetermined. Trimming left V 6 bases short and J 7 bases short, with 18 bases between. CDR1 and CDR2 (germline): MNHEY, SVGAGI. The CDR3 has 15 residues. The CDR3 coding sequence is TGTGCCAGCAGCTCCCTTGGTGGTGGCGGCGGGGAGCTGTTTTTT. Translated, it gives CASSSLGGGGGELFF.

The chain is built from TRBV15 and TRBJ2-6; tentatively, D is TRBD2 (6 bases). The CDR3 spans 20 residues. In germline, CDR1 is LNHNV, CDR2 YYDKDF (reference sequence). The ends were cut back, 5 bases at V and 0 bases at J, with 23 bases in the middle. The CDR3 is CATSGPLTQLARSGANVLTF. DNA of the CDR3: TGTGCCACCAGCGGACCCCTAACGCAACTAGCTCGCTCTGGGGCCAACGTCCTGACTTTC.

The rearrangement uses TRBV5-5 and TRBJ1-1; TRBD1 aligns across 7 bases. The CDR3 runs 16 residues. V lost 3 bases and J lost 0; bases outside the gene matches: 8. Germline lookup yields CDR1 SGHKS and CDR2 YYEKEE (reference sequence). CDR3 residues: CASSWGTATLNTEAFF. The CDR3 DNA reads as TGTGCCAGCAGCTGGGGGACAGCTACCCTGAACACTGAAGCTTTCTTT.

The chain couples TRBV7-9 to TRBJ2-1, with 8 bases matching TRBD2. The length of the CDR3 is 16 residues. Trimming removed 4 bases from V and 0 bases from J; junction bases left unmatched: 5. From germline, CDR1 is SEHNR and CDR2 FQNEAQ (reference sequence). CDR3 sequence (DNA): TGTGCCAGCAGCTCGACTAGCGTGAGCTCCTACAATGAGCAGTTCTTC. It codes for CASSSTSVSSYNEQFF. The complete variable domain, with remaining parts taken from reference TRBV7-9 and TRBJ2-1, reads DTGVSQNPRHKITKRGQNVTFRCDPISEHNRLYWYRQTLGQGPEFLTYFQNEAQLEKSRLLSDRFSAERPKGSFSTLEIQRTEQGDSAMYLCASSSTSVSSYNEQFFGPGTRLTVL.

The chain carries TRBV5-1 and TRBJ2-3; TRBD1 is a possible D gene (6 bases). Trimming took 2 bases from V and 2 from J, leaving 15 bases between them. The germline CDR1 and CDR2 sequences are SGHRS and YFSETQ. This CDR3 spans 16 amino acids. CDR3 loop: CASSLTGSRPTDTQYF. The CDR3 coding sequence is TGCGCCAGCAGCTTAACAGGGTCCAGGCCCACAGATACGCAGTATTTT.

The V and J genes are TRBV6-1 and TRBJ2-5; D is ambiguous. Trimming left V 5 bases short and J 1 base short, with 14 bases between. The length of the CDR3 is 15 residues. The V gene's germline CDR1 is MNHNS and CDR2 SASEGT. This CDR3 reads CASSPQPEIQETQYF. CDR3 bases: TGTGCCAGCAGTCCTCAGCCCGAGATCCAAGAGACCCAGTACTTC.